This TCR beta chain is from a study of cytomegalovirus exposure and HLA in healthy donors. Study context: The Caucasian-associated ancestry cluster contained 81% of the roughly 400 genotyped donors. Regarding the study as a whole: The productive fraction for most TCR beta V segments was about 90% or about 30% in an earlier analysis.

Researchers ran the PCR with 60 Vbeta and 13 Jbeta primers. TCRdb's table, derived via immunoSEQ multiplex PCR, lists solely in-frame clones and lacks some. The specimen's table records fewer than 150,000 clones. This CDR3 comprises 15 residues. Trimming removed 3 bases from V and 4 bases from J, with 12 bases in between. The germline gives CDR1 SNHLY, CDR2 FYNNEI. Remarks on this clone: Its antigen is not known.

The receptor was isolated from a man younger than 35 in good health and CMV-seronegative. Sequencing was performed on PBMCs. V gene TRBV2 combines with J gene TRBJ1-4; D is ambiguous. The CDR3 here is CASSDYRDFNEKLFF. The CDR3 DNA reads as TGTGCCAGCAGTGATTACAGAGATTTTAATGAAAAACTGTTTTTT.